The 25 T cell receptor beta chains below were found in one sample sequenced in a study of shared clonotypes between healthy human individuals. Only in-frame clones appear in the TCRdb table, and some are missing; sequencing was by immunoSEQ multiplex PCR. The repertoire holds around 2.1 million clones, with 90% to 97% as singletons. The sample taken for sequencing was naive CD4+ T cells sorted from blood. Documented subset: CD45RA+ positively selected. These receptors were collected from a man aged 18-30 years in good health.

The J gene is TRBJ2-2, the V gene TRBV4-1, with 12 nucleotides matching TRBD2. CDR1 is MGHRA, CDR2 YSYEKL, per germline. V trimming: 3 bases; J trimming: 8 bases; junction bases outside the gene matches: 10. The CDR3 is 17 residues long. The CDR3 DNA reads TGCGCCAGCAGCCACCCTAGCGGGGGGGCCTTATCGGGGGAGCTGTTTTTT. Its translation is CASSHPSGGALSGELFF.

The chain uses TRBV5-1 and TRBJ1-1; the D gene is possibly TRBD1 (6 bases). Germline CDR1 and CDR2: SGHRS and YFSETQ. The CDR3 has 15 residues. Trimming took off 1 base at V and 7 bases at J, with 17 bases between the two ends. The CDR3: CASSLLREGDREAFF. In nucleotides, the CDR3 is TGCGCCAGCAGCTTGTTGCGCGAGGGGGATCGTGAAGCTTTCTTT.

The chain combines TRBV5-1 with TRBJ2-1; 9 bases match TRBD2. Germline V gives CDR1 SGHRS, CDR2 YFSETQ. J lost 4 bases, V lost 4 bases, and 3 bases had no gene match. The CDR3 is made up of 14 amino acids. The CDR3 nucleotides read TGCGCCAGCAGCGGAACTAGCGGGTACAATGAGCAGTTCTTC. Translating it yields CASSGTSGYNEQFF.

The gene calls are TRBV7-9 and TRBJ1-6; D not resolved. Germline V lookup: CDR1 SEHNR, CDR2 FQNEAQ (reference sequence). The CDR3 consists of 15 residues. V lost 4 bases and J 5 bases, leaving 12 bases between the germline ends. CDR3 protein: CASSSGELDNSPLHF. Written as DNA, the CDR3 is TGTGCCAGCAGCTCCGGGGAATTGGATAATTCACCCCTCCACTTT.

This clone occurred once. This chain links TRBV4-3 with TRBJ1-5, with D tentatively TRBD1 (6 bases). The CDR3 has 14 residues. V was pared by 8 bases and J by 3 bases, with 14 bases between. In germline, CDR1 is LGHNA, CDR2 YSLEER. CDR3 in amino acids: CASLGGPYNQPQHF. DNA for the CDR3: TGCGCCAGCCTGGGGGGGCCCTACAATCAGCCCCAGCATTTT.

The DNA of the CDR3 is TGCGCCAGCAGCCAAGATACAGATATCTATGGCTACACCTTC. Translated: CASSQDTDIYGYTF. The rearrangement uses TRBV4-3 and TRBJ1-2, with D unclear. Between the trimmed V and J ends, which lost 0 bases and 4 bases, there was a span of 9 bases. Germline loops: CDR1 LGHNA, CDR2 YSLEER. The CDR3 spans 14 residues.

The V call is TRBV11-2, the J call TRBJ2-3; D remains unclear. CDR1 and CDR2 (germline): SGHAT, FQNNGV. CDR3 length equals 15 residues. The ends were cut back, 5 bases at V and 2 bases at J, with 14 bases in the middle. CDR3 protein: CASSVGPQATDTQYF. The CDR3 coding sequence is TGTGCCAGCAGCGTCGGACCCCAGGCCACAGATACGCAGTATTTT.

This clone has a handful of counts. The V call is TRBV6-5, the J call TRBJ1-1; no clear D gene. CDR1 and CDR2 from the germline V gene are MNHEY and SVGAGI. V gave up 2 bases and J gave up 11 bases, with 21 bases separating them. This CDR3 region has 15 residues. CDR3: CASSYGNIATARAFF. The DNA of the CDR3 is TGTGCCAGCAGTTACGGTAATATTGCAACCGCTAGGGCTTTCTTT.

Details on this clone: A read error may produce the germline difference seen at one junction end. The V gene is TRBV11-2, the J gene TRBJ2-7, with D perhaps assigned TRBD1 or TRBD2 (5 bases each). The CDR3 spans 12 residues. The V gene's germline CDR1 is SGHAT and CDR2 FQNNGV. In DNA form, the CDR3 reads TGTGCCAGCAGCTTAGGAGACGGAACGGGGCACTTC. Residues: CASSLGDGTGHF.

This clone was recorded once. The rearrangement uses TRBV27 and TRBJ2-7, with a tentative D call TRBD1 (6 bases). There are 14 residues in the CDR3. The germline V and J ends were trimmed by 0 bases and 3 bases, with 9 bases remaining between them. CDR1 is MNHEY and CDR2 is SMNVEV in the germline V gene (reference sequence). As DNA, the CDR3 is TGTGCCAGCAGTTTATCGGGACAAATCTACGAGCAGTACTTC. It is translated as CASSLSGQIYEQYF.

The chain recombines TRBV7-9 with TRBJ2-1, with a possible D match to TRBD1 (5 bases). V gave up 6 bases and J gave up 3 bases, with 9 bases separating them. The CDR3 runs 13 residues. Germline CDR1 is SEHNR and CDR2 is FQNEAQ (reference sequence). Here the CDR3 DNA reads TGTGCCAGCAGTCGCGACAGCTACAATGAGCAGTTCTTC. It is translated as CASSRDSYNEQFF.

The V call is TRBV4-1, the J call TRBJ1-2, with a weak D call TRBD1 (6 bases). V dropped 1 base and J dropped 4 bases, with 7 bases sitting between them. The CDR3 spans 13 residues. Germline loops: CDR1 MGHRA, CDR2 YSYEKL. The CDR3 DNA sequence: TGCGCCAGCAGCCAAGTGGACAGCTATGGCTACACCTTC. Translating it yields CASSQVDSYGYTF.

The V gene is TRBV5-1, the J gene TRBJ1-4; TRBD1 is a possible D gene (5 bases). The V end was cut by 0 bases, the J end by 12 bases, with 12 bases between. Per the germline V gene, CDR1 is SGHRS and CDR2 is YFSETQ. The CDR3 totals 13 residues. CDR3 in DNA: TGCGCCAGCAGCTTGGCGGGGGGTTTGGAACTGTTTTTT. It translates to CASSLAGGLELFF.

The chain recombines TRBV11-2 with TRBJ1-1, with D possibly matching TRBD1 (6 bases). V lost 5 bases and J lost 5, with 18 bases in between. Germline V gene lookup returns CDR1 SGHAT and CDR2 FQNNGV. The CDR3 has 15 amino acids. Here the CDR3 DNA reads TGTGCCAGCAGCCCACTACAGGGCCGTGGAACTGAAGCTTTCTTT. It is translated as CASSPLQGRGTEAFF.

Notes on this clone: In the same sample, other DNA sequences code for this CDR3. V is TRBV29-1 and J is TRBJ1-2, with D tentatively TRBD1 (6 bases). The length of the CDR3 is 11 residues. Trimming stripped 6 bases from V and 6 bases from J, with 11 bases between. CDR1 is SQVTM and CDR2 is ANQGSEA in the germline V gene. The CDR3 is CSVGGTDGYTF. In nucleotides, the CDR3 is TGCAGCGTAGGGGGGACGGATGGCTACACCTTC.

This clone appeared a single time. The V and J genes are TRBV7-8 and TRBJ2-3; D not resolved. This CDR3 has 17 residues. V was clipped by 4 bases and J by 1 base, with 18 bases between them. Germline CDR1 SGHVS, CDR2 FQNEAQ. CDR3 sequence: CASSYNTIEDRTDTQYF. The CDR3 region has the DNA TGTGCCAGCAGCTACAACACCATCGAGGATCGCACAGATACGCAGTATTTT.

The chain combines TRBV18 with TRBJ2-7, with a weak D call TRBD1 (6 bases). This CDR3 spans 13 amino acids. V dropped 11 bases and J dropped 0 bases, with 14 bases sitting between them. Germline V CDR1 and CDR2: KGHSH, LQKENI. The CDR3 nucleotides read TGTGCCTCGCAAGCAGGGGACTCCTACGAGCAGTACTTC. Translating it yields CASQAGDSYEQYF. The full variable domain, its missing parts supplied by reference TRBV18 and TRBJ2-7, is NAGVMQNPRHLVRRRGQEARLRCSPMKGHSHVYWYRQLPEEGLKFMVYLQKENIIDESGMPKERFSAEFPKEGPSILRIQQVVRGDSAAYFCASQAGDSYEQYFGPGTRLTVT.

The chain joins TRBV6-6 to TRBJ1-2, with D hard to call. CDR1 is MNHNY and CDR2 is SVGAGI in the germline V gene (reference sequence). CDR3 size: 14 residues. Trimming removed 2 bases at V and 4 bases at J, with 11 bases between. The CDR3 DNA sequence: TGTGCCAGCAGTTACGGAAGCCAGAGCTATGGCTACACCTTC. This codes for CASSYGSQSYGYTF.

This chain connects TRBV12-2 to TRBJ2-7; the table's D gene call, TRBD1, was not cross checked with the DNA. TRBV12-2 is shown as a pseudogene. The CDR3 has 12 amino acids. The DNA for the CDR3 is TGTGCAAGTCGCTTAGTAGGGGACGAGCAGTACTTC. It codes for CASRLVGDEQYF.

This chain connects TRBV19 to TRBJ2-3, with D possibly TRBD1 on 6 matching bases. V was cut by 6 bases and J by 5 bases, with 21 bases left in between. In germline, CDR1 is LNHDA, CDR2 SQIVND (reference sequence). The CDR3 runs to 16 residues. CDR3 residues: CASRPTGARGGDTQYF. In DNA, the CDR3 is TGTGCCAGTAGGCCAACCGGGGCCCGAGGGGGAGATACGCAGTATTTT.

This clone was detected once. Other DNA sequences from this sample encode an identical CDR3 as well. The gene calls are TRBV6-5 and TRBJ2-5; perhaps TRBD1 as D (5 bases). Germline values: CDR1 MNHEY, CDR2 SVGAGI. V was trimmed by 7 bases and J by 2 bases, leaving 11 bases between them. CDR3 size: 13 residues. CDR3 sequence (DNA): TGTGCCAGCACTCCTAGGGGACAAGAGACCCAGTACTTC. Protein: CASTPRGQETQYF.

This chain uses TRBV2 with TRBJ2-1; D not certain. The germline V gene encodes CDR1 SNHLY and CDR2 FYNNEI. Trimming removed 2 bases at V and 4 bases at J, with 6 bases between. The CDR3 covers 13 residues. As DNA, the CDR3 is TGTGCCAGCAGTGAAAGCCAGTACAATGAGCAGTTCTTC. Protein product: CASSESQYNEQFF.

The gene calls are TRBV7-3 and TRBJ1-5; D not resolved. CDR1 is SGHTA and CDR2 is FQGTGA in the germline V gene. V shed 5 bases and J shed 5 bases, with 16 bases lying between them. The CDR3 runs to 15 residues. DNA for the CDR3: TGTGCCAGCAGCATCGAACGGGCCGGAGATCAGCCCCAGCATTTT. Translating gives CASSIERAGDQPQHF.

The V gene is TRBV5-4, the J gene TRBJ1-2; the D is unclear. Germline CDR1 SGHNT, CDR2 YYREEE (reference sequence). This CDR3 region has 11 residues. V lost 4 bases and J 3 bases, leaving 4 bases between the germline ends. The CDR3 is CASSGDYGYTF. CDR3 sequence (DNA): TGTGCCAGCAGCGGCGACTATGGCTACACCTTC.

The chain has TRBV30 and TRBJ1-1; D gene ambiguous. Germline V gene lookup returns CDR1 GTSNPN and CDR2 SVGIG (reference sequence). The ends were cut back, 3 bases at V and 7 bases at J, with 15 bases in the middle. This CDR3 has 13 amino acids. The CDR3: CAWSNQASGEAFF. In nucleotides, the CDR3 is TGTGCCTGGAGCAATCAGGCGTCGGGTGAAGCTTTCTTT. Complete variable domain (other parts from reference TRBV30 and TRBJ1-1): SQTIHQWPATLVQPVGSPLSLECTVEGTSNPNLYWYRQAAGRGLQLLFYSVGIGQISSEVPQNLSASRPQDRQFILSSKKLLLSDSGFYLCAWSNQASGEAFFGQGTRLTVV.